These 8 T cell receptor beta chains were all obtained from the same sample, sequenced in a study of metastatic and nonmetastatic thyroid tumors. Every patient underwent thyroid surgery untreated. MiXCR re-clonotyped the PCR reads for TCRdb. Of roughly 59,000 clones listed, roughly 15% are singletons. The sequenced sample was blood. The receptor set was obtained from a male donor with papillary thyroid cancer or a benign thyroid nodule (not recorded which). Some clones in this sample may be carry-over from other donors' samples.

This clone was seen a handful of times. A much larger clone differs from this one at a single base, so this may be a read error. The genes are TRBV20-1 and TRBJ1-3; weak D call: TRBD1 (5 bases). Germline lookup yields CDR1 DFQATT and CDR2 SNEGSKA (reference sequence). Trimming removed 5 bases from V and 4 bases from J, with 9 bases in between. The CDR3 is made up of 12 amino acids. CDR3 sequence: CSAGHGGNTIYF. The DNA of the CDR3 is TGCAGTGCTGGACATGGAGGAAACACCATATATTTT.

Ten or more counts support this clone. One end of the junction fails to match germline, which may point to a read error. Other DNA sequences of this sample code for an identical CDR3. The V call is TRBV11-2, the J call TRBJ1-1; TRBD1 is a possible D gene (5 bases). The CDR3 runs to 13 residues. Germline loops: CDR1 SGHAT, CDR2 FQNNGV. As DNA, the CDR3 is TGCGCCACCGGGGCGGGGCTGGGGACTGAAGCTTTCTTT. As protein: CATGAGLGTEAFF.

The J gene is TRBJ2-1, the V gene TRBV28; 7 nucleotides match TRBD1. The CDR3 is made up of 15 amino acids. CDR1 MDHEN and CDR2 SYDVKM come from the germline V gene. Germline trimming cut 5 bases from V and 8 bases from J; bases unmatched to any gene: 12. DNA of the CDR3: TGTGCCAGCAGTGGGGCAAGGGGGCGCGTCGATGAGCAGTTCTTC. Translation gives CASSGARGRVDEQFF. Filled out from reference TRBV28 and TRBJ2-1, the complete variable domain reads DVKVTQSSRYLVKRTGEKVFLECVQDMDHENMFWYRQDPGLGLRLIYFSYDVKMKEKGDIPEGYSVSREKKERFSLILESASTNQTSMYLCASSGARGRVDEQFFGPGTRLTVL.

This clone was recorded at least ten times. The V and J genes are TRBV7-9 and TRBJ2-5; D possibly matches TRBD1 or TRBD2 (5 bases each). Trimming took off 4 bases at V and 3 bases at J, with 18 bases between the two ends. Germline lookup yields CDR1 SEHNR and CDR2 FQNEAQ (reference sequence). The CDR3 is 16 residues long. CDR3 in amino acids: CASSWGISASEETQYF. CDR3 in DNA: TGTGCCAGCAGCTGGGGGATTAGCGCATCCGAAGAGACCCAGTACTTC.

This clone was counted ten times or more. The chain couples TRBV11-2 to TRBJ2-4; 7 bases align to TRBD2. The CDR3 loop spans 16 amino acids. Germline V gives CDR1 SGHAT, CDR2 FQNNGV. The junction had 5 bases not matched to a gene; V was cut back by 1 base and J by 2 bases. CDR3 residues: CASSLVGGRSKNIQYF. The CDR3 nucleotides read TGTGCCAGCAGCTTAGTGGGGGGGAGATCCAAAAACATTCAGTACTTC.

The sample holds many counts of this clone. The V gene is TRBV10-1, the J gene TRBJ2-1, with D unresolved. This CDR3 is built from 15 residues. Germline loops: CDR1 WNHNN, CDR2 SYGVQD (reference sequence). The ends were cut back, 6 bases at V and 4 bases at J, with 16 bases in the middle. CDR3 nucleotides: TGCGCCAGCAGGTTAAGGGAAAAGAGGTACAATGAGCAGTTCTTC. This encodes CASRLREKRYNEQFF.

The chain recombines TRBV11-2 with TRBJ2-3; D is undetermined. Germline V gives CDR1 SGHAT, CDR2 FQNNGV. The CDR3 is 17 residues long. With 1 base removed from V and 1 base from J, the gap between germline ends came to 15 bases. The CDR3 DNA follows: TGTGCCAGCAGCTTAGGGGTGTCAGCCCTCGGCACAGATACGCAGTATTTT. This codes for CASSLGVSALGTDTQYF.

This clone came up a few times. A much larger clone differs by one base, so this may be a read error. The gene calls are TRBV19 and TRBJ1-2; 9 bases are shared with TRBD1. The CDR3 is 17 amino acids. After removal of 6 bases from V and 3 bases from J, the junction contained 14 bases not matched to a gene. Germline V gene sequence: CDR1 LNHDA, CDR2 SQIVND (reference sequence). CDR3 in amino acids: CASRSVAGQGFYYGYTF. The CDR3, as DNA: TGTGCCAGTAGATCTGTCGCGGGACAGGGTTTCTACTATGGCTACACCTTC.